The present TCR beta chain was sequenced within a study of blood T cell repertoires in COVID-19. Study at large: There were acute and convalescent COVID-19 samples, and they came from the United States, Italy and Spain. Sample material is recorded as cDNA or gDNA derived from T cells, B-cell-depleted T cells, or PBMCs.

With V trimmed by 3 bases and J by 0 bases, 7 bases remained unmatched. The CDR3 has 16 amino acids. Germline V gives CDR1 SGHRS, CDR2 YFSETQ. This clone has only one observation. Per the original methods: Estimation of nucleated cell counts was performed using reference gene primer amplification. Measured with immunoSEQ multiplex PCR; TCRdb has only the in-frame clones, and not every one. Clone size and the V and J calls come from that table; the DNA yielded D and trimming. Of approximately 94,000 clones listed, around four fifths are singletons. The sample comprised peripheral blood. The clonotype comes from a woman in her 70s with acute or convalescent COVID-19. This chain connects TRBV5-1 to TRBJ1-2; 8 nucleotides line up with TRBD1. This CDR3 is CASSSDRGGSNYGYTF. As DNA, the CDR3 is TGCGCCAGCAGCTCCGACAGGGGAGGGTCTAACTATGGCTACACCTTC.